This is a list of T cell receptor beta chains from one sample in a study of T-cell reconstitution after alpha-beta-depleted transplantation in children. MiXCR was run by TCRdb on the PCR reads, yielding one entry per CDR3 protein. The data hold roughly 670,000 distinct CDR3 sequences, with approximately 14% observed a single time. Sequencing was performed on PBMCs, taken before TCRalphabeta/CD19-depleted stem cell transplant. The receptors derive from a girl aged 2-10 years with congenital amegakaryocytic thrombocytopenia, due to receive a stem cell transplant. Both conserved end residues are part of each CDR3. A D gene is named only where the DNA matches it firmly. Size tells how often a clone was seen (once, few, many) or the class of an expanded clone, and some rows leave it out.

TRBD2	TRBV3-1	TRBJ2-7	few	CASSQAALAGPYEQYF
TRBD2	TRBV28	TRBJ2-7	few	CASSLFSGRGSYEQYF
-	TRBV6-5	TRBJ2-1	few	CASSYRTPSKEQFF
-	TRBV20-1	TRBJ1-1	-	CSAIGGLMNTEAFF
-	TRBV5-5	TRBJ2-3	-	CASSWANTQYF
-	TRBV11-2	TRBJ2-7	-	CASSLARRRLDEQYF
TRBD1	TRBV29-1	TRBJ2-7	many	CSVVTGGEQYF
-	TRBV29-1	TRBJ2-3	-	CSVEDGVADTQYF
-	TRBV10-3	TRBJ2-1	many	CAISVGPTTYNEQFF
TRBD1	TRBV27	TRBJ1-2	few	CASSTDRDYGYTF
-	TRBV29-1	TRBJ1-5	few	CSVEIIGQGRVHQPQHF
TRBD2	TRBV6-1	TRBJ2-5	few	CASRRRALPGLTPETQYF
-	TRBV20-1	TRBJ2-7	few	CSAEKRAPSYEQYF
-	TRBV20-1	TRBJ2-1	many	CSAYALFDFLDEQFF
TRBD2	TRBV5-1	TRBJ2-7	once	CASSLAGAGQGSYEQYF
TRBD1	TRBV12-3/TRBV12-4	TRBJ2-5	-	CASSPNLGRGQETQYF
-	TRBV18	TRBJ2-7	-	CASSPDSGTLYEPYF
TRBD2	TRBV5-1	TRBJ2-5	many	CASSSRRTSGKIQETQYF
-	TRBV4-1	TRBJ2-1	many	CASSQAGSLNEQFF
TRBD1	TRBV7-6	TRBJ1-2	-	CASSLLGQVPNGYTF